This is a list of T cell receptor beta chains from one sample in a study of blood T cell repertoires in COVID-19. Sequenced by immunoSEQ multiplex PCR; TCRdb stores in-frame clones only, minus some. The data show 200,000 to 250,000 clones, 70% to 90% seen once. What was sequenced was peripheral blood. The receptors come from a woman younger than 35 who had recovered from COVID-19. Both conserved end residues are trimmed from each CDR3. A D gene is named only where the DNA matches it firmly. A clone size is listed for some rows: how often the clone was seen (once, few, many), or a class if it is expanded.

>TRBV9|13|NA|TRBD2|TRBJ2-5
ASSGGTSGQETQY
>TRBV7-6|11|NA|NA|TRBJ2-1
ASRPGAEYEQF
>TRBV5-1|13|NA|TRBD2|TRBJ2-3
ASSFSGRVGDTQY
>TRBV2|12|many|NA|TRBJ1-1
ASTEGGYVTEAF
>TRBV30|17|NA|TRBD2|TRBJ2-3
AWTPRTSGRGTSTDTQY
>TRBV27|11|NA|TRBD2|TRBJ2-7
ASRPGGNYEQY
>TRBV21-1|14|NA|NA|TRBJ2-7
ASSKAGLLGWDEQY
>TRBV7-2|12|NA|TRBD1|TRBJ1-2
ASSSDRGPYGYT
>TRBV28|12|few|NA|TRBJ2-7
ASSLGTTLYEQY
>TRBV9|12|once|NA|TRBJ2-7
ASSVGSGPYEQY
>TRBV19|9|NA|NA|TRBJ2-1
ASSRDNEQF
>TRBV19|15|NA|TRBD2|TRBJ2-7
ASSIASRTSGRAGQY
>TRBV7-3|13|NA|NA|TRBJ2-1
ASSFRDSNYNEQF
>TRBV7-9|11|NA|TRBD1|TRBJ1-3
ASSPDRENTIY
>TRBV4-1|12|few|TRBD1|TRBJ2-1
ASTLTGGYNEQF
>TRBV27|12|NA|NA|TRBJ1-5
ASSLSARDQPQH
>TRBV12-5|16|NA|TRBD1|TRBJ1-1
ASGLVLGQLFMNTEAF
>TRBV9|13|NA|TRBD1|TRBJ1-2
ASSVEAGGIYGYT
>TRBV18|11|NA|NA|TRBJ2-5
ASSLAGRETQY
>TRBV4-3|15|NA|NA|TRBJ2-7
ASSQAVGDPIPYEQY
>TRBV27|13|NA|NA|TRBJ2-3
ASTKLGRDTDTQY
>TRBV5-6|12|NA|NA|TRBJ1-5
ASSWGHSNQPQH
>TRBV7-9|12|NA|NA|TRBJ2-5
ASSLERGQETQY
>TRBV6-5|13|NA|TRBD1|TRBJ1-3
ASSWGQDSGNTIY
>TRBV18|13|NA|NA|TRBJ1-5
ASSPQSGFTQPQH
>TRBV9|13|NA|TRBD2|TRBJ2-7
ASSVGTSGSPEQY
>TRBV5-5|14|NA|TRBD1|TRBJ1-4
ASSIGTGGADEKLF